The table lists the clone carrying this T cell receptor (beta chain) with a few counts. Its antigen is not identified. This specimen comes from a study of cytomegalovirus exposure and HLA in healthy donors. Study-wide results and caveats: A missense variant in DCLRE1C was later tied to TCR beta V- and J-gene trimming. TCR sequences were mostly rare, though some public TCRs occurred in many donors.

60 Vbeta and 13 Jbeta primers were used in PCR. The table came from immunoSEQ multiplex PCR; TCRdb's copy has only in-frame clones and leaves some out. The sample includes 160,000 or so clones, over 60% seen only once; the top ten take approximately 3%. From germline, CDR1 is SGHNT and CDR2 YENEEA. V was clipped by 1 base and J by 1 base; unmatched bases: 11. The CDR3 contains 19 residues. This rearrangement joins TRBV11-3 to TRBJ2-1, with 9 bases that match TRBD2. This TCR was recovered from a woman aged 30 to 39 in good health and CMV-seronegative. Sequencing was done on a sample of PBMCs. DNA for the CDR3: TGTGCCAGCAGCTTAGTGGAGTGGCTAGCGGGGACATCCTACAATGAGCAGTTCTTC. Protein product: CASSLVEWLAGTSYNEQFF. The complete variable domain, with remaining parts taken from reference TRBV11-3 and TRBJ2-1, reads EAGVVQSPRYKIIEKKQPVAFWCNPISGHNTLYWYLQNLGQGPELLIRYENEEAVDDSQLPKDRFSAERLKGVDSTLKIQPAELGDSAVYLCASSLVEWLAGTSYNEQFFGPGTRLTVL.